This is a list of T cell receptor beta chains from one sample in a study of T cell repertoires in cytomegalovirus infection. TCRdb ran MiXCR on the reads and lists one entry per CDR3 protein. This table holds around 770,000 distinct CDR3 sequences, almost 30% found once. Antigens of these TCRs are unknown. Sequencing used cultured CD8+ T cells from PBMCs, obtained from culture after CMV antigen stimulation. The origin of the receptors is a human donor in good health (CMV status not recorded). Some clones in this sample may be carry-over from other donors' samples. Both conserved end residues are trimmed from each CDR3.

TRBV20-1,SARSGGLSSYNEQF
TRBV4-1,ASSLGEGVATEAF
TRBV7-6,ASSYTEMMETQY
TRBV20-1,SAPEAYEQY
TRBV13,ASSEAGGDLDEQY
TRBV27,ASSLPDRSSGYT
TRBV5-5,ASSLTGHQALNYGYT
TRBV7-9,ASSFGAKNIQY
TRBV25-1,ASSEFSTGELF
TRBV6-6,ASSYSKIAGGYNEQF
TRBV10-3,AIKPGQGPKRLSDTQY
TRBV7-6,ASSQRGTGTQETQY
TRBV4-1,ASSGDRDTQY
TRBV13,ASSVTAGWEGPYNEQF
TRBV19,ASSMVTSYNEQF
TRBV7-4,ASSPTGSTTEAF
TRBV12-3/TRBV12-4,ASRRSSGGDYEQF
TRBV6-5,ASSYYDGSYEQY
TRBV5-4,ASSLVRGVLYEKLF
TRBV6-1,ASSDYTGGYGYT
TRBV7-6,ASSPRLAGGPRVTGELF
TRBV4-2,ASSQTEHSYNEQF
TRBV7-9,ASMGGDSYEQY
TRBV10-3,AIRGSTDRAIHGYT
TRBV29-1,SVQPGQYTEAF
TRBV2,ASSEAGGGLRDEQY
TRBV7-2,ASRLQGWASNQPQH
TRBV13,ASSSWTSGDANTGELF
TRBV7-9,ASSSTMDVGVRSVF
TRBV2,ASNPSNNEQF
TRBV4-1,ASRTTGPNTEAF
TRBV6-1,ASSEVVAHVNTEAF
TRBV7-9,ASSLIPSPIGYGYT
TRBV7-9,ASRGGTAWGIEQF
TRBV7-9,ASSEQAGYT
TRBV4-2,ASSHPRGRGPLSSYNEQF
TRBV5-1,ASRGTQEGYT
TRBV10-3,AISDGGRIPEDYGYT
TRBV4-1,ASSPSTGVTEAF
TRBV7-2,ASSLVGADTQY
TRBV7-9,ASRQTGGTGELF
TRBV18,ASSPGFQINEQF
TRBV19,ASSIPGSYGYT
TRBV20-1,SARDSYT
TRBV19,ASKDRVTSTDTQY
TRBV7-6,ASSLLKGIHEQY
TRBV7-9,ASSLALRQGYNDEQF
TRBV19,ASSINSYEQY
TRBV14,ASSQEGWYSSGNTIY
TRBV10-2,ASSESGYYGYT
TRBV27,ASSSLDRWNSPLH
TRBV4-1,ASSPPTGATDTQY
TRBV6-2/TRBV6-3,ASSSQEAPQETQY
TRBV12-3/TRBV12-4,ASSSPLGGTGELF
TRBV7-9,ASSLALKDRERYNEQF
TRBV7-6,ASSFDRGGNTEAF
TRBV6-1,ASSYRSGTEAF
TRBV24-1,ATSDPQDRATGELF
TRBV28,ASSPFYRRQGASPNSPLH